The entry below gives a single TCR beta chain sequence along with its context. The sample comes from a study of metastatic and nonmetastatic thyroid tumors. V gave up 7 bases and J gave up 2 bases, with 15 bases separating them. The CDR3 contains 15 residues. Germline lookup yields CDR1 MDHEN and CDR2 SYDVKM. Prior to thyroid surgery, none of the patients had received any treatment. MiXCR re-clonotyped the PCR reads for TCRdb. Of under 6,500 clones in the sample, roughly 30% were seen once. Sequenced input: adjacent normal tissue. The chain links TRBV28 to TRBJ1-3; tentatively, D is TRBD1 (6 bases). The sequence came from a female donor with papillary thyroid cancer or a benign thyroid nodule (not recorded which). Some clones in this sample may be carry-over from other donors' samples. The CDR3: CASIFGGAAGNTIYF. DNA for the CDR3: TGTGCCAGCATTTTTGGGGGGGCCGCTGGAAACACCATATATTTT. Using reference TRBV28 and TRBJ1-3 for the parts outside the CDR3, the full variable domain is DVKVTQSSRYLVKRTGEKVFLECVQDMDHENMFWYRQDPGLGLRLIYFSYDVKMKEKGDIPEGYSVSREKKERFSLILESASTNQTSMYLCASIFGGAAGNTIYFGEGSWLTVV.